The source of this TCR beta chain is a study of beta chain features in type 1 diabetes. All of the isolated RNA was reverse transcribed, so expressed TCRB transcripts were sequenced. Read counts averaged around 3.6 million for samples of naive, central memory and regulatory T cells. TCRdb keeps only in-frame clones here, not all; method: immunoSEQ multiplex PCR. The data contain 240,000 or so clones, approximately 15% of them seen just once; the ten biggest clones take up about 0.018%. Broader study findings: People with Type 1 diabetes carried modestly yet significantly shorter TCRB CDR3s in all four CD4+ subsets. Across patients, naive, central memory and Treg TCRB repertoires exhibited apparently greater similarity than was observed across healthy donors.

Based on CD45RO/CCR7/CD25/CD127/CD95/CD27, CD4+ regulatory, stem cell-like memory, naive and central memory cells were sorted. This clone was seen a handful of times. Its specificity is unknown. The germline gives CDR1 SGHTA, CDR2 FQGNSA. With 1 base removed from V and 9 bases from J, the gap between germline ends came to 13 bases. This CDR3 is built from 14 residues. Source material: naive CD4+ T cells from blood. The genes are TRBV7-2 and TRBJ2-1; a possible D gene is TRBD2 (6 bases). This receptor was obtained from a man aged 25 to 45 with type 1 diabetes. The DNA of the CDR3 is TGTGCCAGCAGCTTAGACGGCGGGACGGGTGAGCAGTTCTTC. Translation gives CASSLDGGTGEQFF.